The 10 T cell receptor beta chains listed next were all sequenced from one sample in a study of CD8+ T cells in alopecia areata. Sequencing used cDNA as its template, made by extracting RNA and reverse transcribing it. Here immunoSEQ multiplex PCR was the method, and the copy in TCRdb shows in-frame clones only, minus some. The profile shows about 110,000 clones, under 60% of them singletons. Sequenced sample: NKG2D-low CD8+ T cells sorted from blood. These receptor sequences come from a human donor with alopecia areata.

CDR3 loop: CASGSLYNEQFF. The DNA of the CDR3 is TGTGCCAGCGGGAGTCTCTACAATGAGCAGTTCTTC. V is TRBV2 and J is TRBJ2-1, with D maybe TRBD2 (5 bases). V gave up 8 bases and J gave up 3 bases, with 8 bases separating them. This CDR3 is built from 12 residues. Germline lookup yields CDR1 SNHLY and CDR2 FYNNEI.

This chain links TRBV30 with TRBJ1-1; D is possibly TRBD1 (6 bases). The germline V gene has CDR1 GTSNPN and CDR2 SVGIG (reference sequence). The CDR3 sequence is 12 residues long. The V end was cut by 2 bases, the J end by 7 bases, with 11 bases between. The CDR3: CAWSSGGNEAFF. CDR3 DNA: TGTGCCTGGAGTTCTGGGGGCAATGAAGCTTTCTTT.

The chain recombines TRBV27 with TRBJ1-5; D is uncertain. In germline, CDR1 is MNHEY, CDR2 SMNVEV (reference sequence). Deletions cut 6 bases from V and 3 bases from J, with 9 bases between. The CDR3 is 13 residues long. In DNA form, the CDR3 reads TGTGCCAGCAGAGGAGAGCTCAATCAGCCCCAGCATTTT. It codes for CASRGELNQPQHF.

The chain is built from TRBV7-8 and TRBJ2-7, with 8 bases fitting TRBD2. Trimming removed 0 bases from V and 3 bases from J; junction bases left unmatched: 10. Germline CDR1 and CDR2: SGHVS and FQNEAQ. CDR3 length equals 17 residues. CDR3 sequence (DNA): TGTGCCAGCAGCTTAGCGCTAGGGCTAGCGGGTTACTACGAGCAGTACTTC. It encodes CASSLALGLAGYYEQYF.

This rearrangement joins TRBV15 to TRBJ2-7; 7 bases fit TRBD1. V dropped 2 bases and J dropped 5; count of bases not matched to a gene: 6. CDR1 and CDR2 (germline): LNHNV, YYDKDF (reference sequence). CDR3 size: 14 residues. The CDR3 loop is CATSRRGGIDEQYF. The CDR3 DNA reads TGTGCCACCAGCAGACGAGGGGGCATTGACGAGCAGTACTTC.

This clone was recorded a few times. The chain has TRBV7-9 and TRBJ2-7; a possible D gene is TRBD1 (6 bases). Germline V gene data show CDR1 as SEHNR and CDR2 as FQNEAQ (reference sequence). There are 16 residues in the CDR3. The V gene lost 5 bases and the J gene lost 3 bases, with 20 bases spanning the gap. The chain's CDR3 is CASSGTSQGSYYEQYF. CDR3 in DNA: TGTGCCAGCAGCGGGACCTCACAGGGATCTTACTACGAGCAGTACTTC.

The chain uses TRBV7-9 and TRBJ2-1, with 13 bases fitting TRBD2. The CDR3 runs 15 residues. The germline CDR1 and CDR2 sequences are SEHNR and FQNEAQ (reference sequence). The V and J ends lost 5 bases and 6 bases, in that order; junction bases with no gene match: 4. The CDR3 sequence: CASSARTSGSNEQFF. In DNA form, the CDR3 reads TGTGCCAGCAGCGCCCGGACTAGCGGGAGCAATGAGCAGTTCTTC.

This clone was picked up a small number of times. V and J are TRBV5-8 and TRBJ1-1; D unresolved. Trimming stripped 4 bases from V and 1 base from J, with 8 bases between. The CDR3 is 13 residues long. CDR1 and CDR2 (germline): SGHTS, YDEGEE. This CDR3 is CASSPWGNTEAFF. The CDR3, as DNA: TGTGCCAGCAGCCCGTGGGGGAACACTGAAGCTTTCTTT.

In its sample, this clone was seen a few times. This chain uses TRBV2 with TRBJ1-2, with 7 bases fitting TRBD1. The CDR3 length is 13 residues. V lost 4 bases to trimming and J lost 4 bases; unmatched junction nucleotides: 3. From germline, CDR1 is SNHLY and CDR2 FYNNEI. The CDR3 protein is CASSGGQLYGYTF. The CDR3 DNA reads TGTGCCAGCAGTGGGGGACAGCTCTATGGCTACACCTTC.

V gene TRBV27 combines with J gene TRBJ1-1; 7 bases agree with TRBD1. Germline CDR1 and CDR2: MNHEY and SMNVEV (reference sequence). Germline trimming cut 5 bases from V and 7 bases from J; bases unmatched to any gene: 4. This CDR3 region has 12 residues. CDR3 nucleotide sequence: TGTGCCAGCAGTCCGCGACAGGGTGAAGCTTTCTTT. Translating it yields CASSPRQGEAFF.